These T cell receptor beta chains were read from a single sample in a study of blood T cells in healthy people across ages. TCRdb re-called the 5' RACE reads through MiXCR, storing one row per CDR3 protein. The table lists some 890,000 distinct CDR3 sequences, 25% to 35% of them singletons, with about 9.4% in the top ten. These data were also filed under a second study, of T cells of mothers and their children.

Sequences were obtained from blood. All receptors come from a middle-aged woman in good health. The CDR3 runs from the conserved cysteine through the conserved F or W. D genes are given only for firm matches. Size values are once, few and many counts, or a class for expanded clones, and some rows have none.

D	J	V	size	DNA	CDR3
.	TRBJ2-3	TRBV5-1	few	TGCGCCAGCAGGCCCGGGGTGGGGAGCACAGATACGCAGTATTTT	CASRPGVGSTDTQYF
.	TRBJ1-5	TRBV7-2	.	TGTGCCAGCAGCTTAGGGGGGGGACCTTTGGAGCGTCAGCCCCAGCATTTT	CASSLGGGPLERQPQHF
TRBD1	TRBJ1-2	TRBV6-2/TRBV6-3	few	TGTGCCAGCAGTTACTCCTCGACAGGGAACTATGGCTACACCTTC	CASSYSSTGNYGYTF
.	TRBJ2-2	TRBV4-3	.	TGCGCCAGCAGCCAAGATAGCTCACACACCGGGGAGCTGTTTTTT	CASSQDSSHTGELFF
.	TRBJ1-1	TRBV20-1	.	TGCAGTGCTAGAGTTGGGGCAGGGAACACTGAAGCTTTCTTT	CSARVGAGNTEAFF
.	TRBJ1-2	TRBV7-8	many	TGTGCCAGCAGGGCCGGACGGGCCTCTAACTATGGCTACACCTTC	CASRAGRASNYGYTF
TRBD1	TRBJ1-2	TRBV7-2	few	TGTGCCAGTTCAGGGGGGACTAACTATGGCTACACCTTC	CASSGGTNYGYTF
TRBD2	TRBJ2-5	TRBV3-1	.	TGTGCCAGCAGCCAAGATCCCAGCGGGGGGCCCTCGGGGACCCAGTACTTC	CASSQDPSGGPSGTQYF
.	TRBJ2-4	TRBV14	few	TGTGCCAGCAGCCCTCATGGAAGAGCCAAAAACATTCAGTACTTC	CASSPHGRAKNIQYF
.	TRBJ1-6	TRBV2	many	TGTGCCAGCCTGGGCACCAGAGGTTCACCCCTCCACTTT	CASLGTRGSPLHF
.	TRBJ1-1	TRBV7-2	few	TGTGCCAGCAGCTTAGGTATTGGGGAGACACTCAAACTGAAAGCTTTCTTT	CASSLGIGETLKLKAFF
.	TRBJ2-7	TRBV9	once	TGTGCCGGCAGCCCCAGAGGGGGACCCTACGAGCAGTACTTC	CAGSPRGGPYEQYF
TRBD2	TRBJ2-7	TRBV12-3/TRBV12-4	.	TGTGCCAGTAGTAGCGGACTAGCGGTATCCTACAATGAGCAGTACTTC	CASSSGLAVSYNEQYF
.	TRBJ2-7	TRBV19	.	TGTGCCAGTAGTATGGGGGCCCTTGTAGAGCAGTACTTC	CASSMGALVEQYF
TRBD2	TRBJ2-3	TRBV7-6	.	TGTGCCAGCAGCTCAGCCCTAGCGGGGAGCACAGATACGCAGTATTTT	CASSSALAGSTDTQYF
TRBD1	TRBJ2-7	TRBV7-2	many	TGTGCCAGCAGCTTGGACAGGGCCTCCTACGAGCAGTACTTC	CASSLDRASYEQYF
.	TRBJ1-2	TRBV7-6	many	TGTGCCAGCAGCTTAGGCACAGGGAGGAATGGCTACACCTTC	CASSLGTGRNGYTF
.	TRBJ1-1	TRBV15	.	TGTGCCACCAGCAGATGGGGAACGGACACTGAAGCTTTCTTT	CATSRWGTDTEAFF
.	TRBJ1-2	TRBV6-2/TRBV6-3	.	TGTGCCAGCAGTTATGCGGGGAGCGGCTACACCTTC	CASSYAGSGYTF
.	TRBJ1-2	TRBV29-1	many	TGCAGCGTTGAAGTGCAAGGGGTGGACGGCTACACCTTC	CSVEVQGVDGYTF
.	TRBJ2-7	TRBV7-9	.	TGTGCCAGCAGCTCGGATCGTGGTAAAAACGAGCAGTACTTC	CASSSDRGKNEQYF
.	TRBJ2-7	TRBV7-9	.	TGTGCCAGCAGCTTTGACGCGGGGTTATCCTACGAGCAGTACTTC	CASSFDAGLSYEQYF
.	TRBJ2-7	TRBV20-1	.	TGCAGTGCTGGCCCCAGAGGGACCGACGAGCAGTACTTC	CSAGPRGTDEQYF
.	TRBJ2-7	TRBV11-2	.	TGTGTCAGCAGCTTAGAGCCCGGGGTGGTAAGCTCCTACGAGCAGTACTTC	CVSSLEPGVVSSYEQYF
.	TRBJ1-6	TRBV7-9	.	TGTGCCAGCAGCTTAGGTCCCAAAGTAAATTCACCCCTCCACTTT	CASSLGPKVNSPLHF
.	TRBJ2-3	TRBV15	few	TGTGCCACCAGCAGAGAGCTCCGAGGCACTAGCACAGATACGCAGTATTTT	CATSRELRGTSTDTQYF
TRBD1	TRBJ1-2	TRBV10-3	.	TGTGCCATCAGTGCAACCGGACAGGCTCTCTATGGCTACACCTTC	CAISATGQALYGYTF
.	TRBJ2-1	TRBV29-1	many	TGCAGCGTTGAGGGGGTTGGGGAGAGCTCCTACAATGAGCAGTTCTTC	CSVEGVGESSYNEQFF
.	TRBJ1-1	TRBV20-1	.	TGCAGTGCTCTCGGGACTGTTCAGAACACTGAAGCTTTCTTT	CSALGTVQNTEAFF
.	TRBJ2-1	TRBV7-9	many	TGTGCCAGCAGTTTACAGGGCTCCTACAATGAGCAGTTCTTC	CASSLQGSYNEQFF
.	TRBJ1-2	TRBV7-9	many	TGTGCCAGCAGCTTAACAGGGTCAGACTATGGCTACACCTTC	CASSLTGSDYGYTF
TRBD1	TRBJ2-2	TRBV7-9	once	TGTGCCAGCAGCACGAACCGGGACAGGCTTCGTCACACCGGGGAGCTGTTTTTT	CASSTNRDRLRHTGELFF
.	TRBJ1-2	TRBV29-1	.	TGCGGCACCCGGACCGGGGACTATGGCTACACCTTC	CGTRTGDYGYTF
.	TRBJ2-5	TRBV6-1	.	TGTGCCAGCAGTGAACGGAGGGGCGGGCAAGAGACCCAGTACTTC	CASSERRGGQETQYF
TRBD1	TRBJ1-2	TRBV4-2	.	TGTGCCAGCAGCCTAGATGGGACAGGAGGGAAAGTCGGCTACACCTTC	CASSLDGTGGKVGYTF
TRBD1	TRBJ2-5	TRBV5-5	.	TGTGCCAGCAGAGAAAGGACAGGGGGCGCGTCAGAGACCCAGTACTTC	CASRERTGGASETQYF
.	TRBJ1-1	TRBV5-1	.	TGCGCCAGCAGCTTGGGACAGCACACTGAAGCTTTCTTT	CASSLGQHTEAFF
TRBD1	TRBJ2-1	TRBV14	.	TGTGCCAGCAGCCAAGCAGGGGGCGCGGGCAATGAGCAGTTCTTC	CASSQAGGAGNEQFF
.	TRBJ1-1	TRBV12-3/TRBV12-4	few	TGTGCCAGCAGCCTTCAAATCAACACTGAAGCTTTCTTT	CASSLQINTEAFF
.	TRBJ2-7	TRBV10-3	.	TGTGCCATCAGTGGCGAAGCGGTCGACAATGAGCAGTACTTC	CAISGEAVDNEQYF
TRBD1	TRBJ2-7	TRBV6-1	many	TGTGCCAGCAAAGTCGGGACAGGGGTCTACGAGCAGTACTTC	CASKVGTGVYEQYF
.	TRBJ2-7	TRBV6-1	.	TGTGCCAGCAGGGGTCTTCTTACCTACGAGCAGTACTTC	CASRGLLTYEQYF
TRBD2	TRBJ2-1	TRBV4-3	many	TGCGCCAGCAGCCAAGCCGGGACTAATAATGAGCAGTTCTTC	CASSQAGTNNEQFF
.	TRBJ1-1	TRBV4-1	many	TGCGCCAGCAGCCAAGATGGGGCCGGGGCATCCATCTCTGAAGCTTTCTTT	CASSQDGAGASISEAFF
.	TRBJ2-1	TRBV28	many	TGTGCCAGCAGTTGGGCAGGGGATGAGCAGTTCTTC	CASSWAGDEQFF